This TCR beta chain is from a study of blood T cell repertoires in COVID-19. Whole-study context: The United States, Italy and Spain were the sources of the acute and convalescent COVID-19 samples.

Per the authors' pipeline: Estimation of nucleated cell counts relied on the amplification of reference gene primers. The protocol was immunoSEQ multiplex PCR, while the TCRdb copy is restricted to in-frame clones and leaves out a portion. The D gene and trimming were derived from the DNA, and the V and J assignments and clone size from that table. The sample contains approximately 300,000 clones, 87% of which appear only once. V was pared by 1 base and J by 3 bases, with 1 base of the junction left unmatched. CDR3 length: 14 amino acids. The germline gives CDR1 LGHNA, CDR2 YSLEER. Participants were aged about 18 to 100 years from approximately 25 US areas. The study counted Cohort 3 donors as recovered given two negative PCRs, clearance, or symptom resolution.

This chain connects TRBV4-3 to TRBJ2-3, with 7 bases identical to TRBD2. This clonotype was sampled from a woman under 40 who had recovered from COVID-19. Sequenced sample: PBMCs or T cells enriched from blood (not recorded which). CDR3 nucleotide sequence: TGCGCCAGCAGCCAAGGGGGAGGGACAGATACGCAGTATTTT. This sequence encodes CASSQGGGTDTQYF.